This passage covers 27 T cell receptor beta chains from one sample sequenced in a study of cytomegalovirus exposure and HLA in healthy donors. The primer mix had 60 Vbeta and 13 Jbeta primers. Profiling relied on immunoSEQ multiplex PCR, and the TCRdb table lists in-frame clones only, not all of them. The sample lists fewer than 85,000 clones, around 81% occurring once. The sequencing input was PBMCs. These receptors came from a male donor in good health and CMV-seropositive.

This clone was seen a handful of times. The CDR3 loop is CATDIRFYGYTF. The CDR3, as DNA: TGTGCCACGGACATCCGGTTCTATGGCTACACCTTC. The genes are TRBV7-9 and TRBJ1-2; D is perhaps TRBD1 (5 bases). V was cut by 10 bases and J by 4 bases, with 13 bases left in between. The CDR3 consists of 12 residues. Germline V gene lookup returns CDR1 SEHNR and CDR2 FQNEAQ (reference sequence).

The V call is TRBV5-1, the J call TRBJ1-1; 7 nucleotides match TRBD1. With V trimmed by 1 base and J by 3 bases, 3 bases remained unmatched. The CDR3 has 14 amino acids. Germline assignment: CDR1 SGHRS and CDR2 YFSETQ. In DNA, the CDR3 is TGCGCCAGCAGCTTGCGCAGGGGGGACACTGAAGCTTTCTTT. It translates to CASSLRRGDTEAFF.

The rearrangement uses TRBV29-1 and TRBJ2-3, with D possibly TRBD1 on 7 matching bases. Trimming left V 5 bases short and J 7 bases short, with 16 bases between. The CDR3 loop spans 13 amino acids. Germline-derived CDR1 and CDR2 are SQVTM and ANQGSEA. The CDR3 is CSVRQGGLYTQYF. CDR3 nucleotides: TGCAGCGTTCGGCAGGGGGGACTTTATACGCAGTATTTT.

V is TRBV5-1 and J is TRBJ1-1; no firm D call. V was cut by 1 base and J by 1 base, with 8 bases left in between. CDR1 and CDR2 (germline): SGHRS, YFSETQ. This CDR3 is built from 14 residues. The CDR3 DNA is TGCGCCAGCAGCTTGAGGGAGGGGAACACTGAAGCTTTCTTT. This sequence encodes CASSLREGNTEAFF. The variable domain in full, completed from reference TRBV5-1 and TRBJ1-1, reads KAGVTQTPRYLIKTRGQQVTLSCSPISGHRSVSWYQQTPGQGLQFLFEYFSETQRNKGNFPGRFSGRQFSNSRSEMNVSTLELGDSALYLCASSLREGNTEAFFGQGTRLTVV.

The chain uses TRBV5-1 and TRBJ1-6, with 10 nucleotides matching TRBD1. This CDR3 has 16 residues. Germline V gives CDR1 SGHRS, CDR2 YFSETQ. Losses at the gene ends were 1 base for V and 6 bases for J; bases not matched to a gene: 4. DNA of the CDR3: TGCGCCAGCAGCTTGCACGGGACAGGGGTTAATTCACCCCTCCACTTT. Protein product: CASSLHGTGVNSPLHF. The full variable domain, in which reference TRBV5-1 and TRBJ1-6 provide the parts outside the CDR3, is KAGVTQTPRYLIKTRGQQVTLSCSPISGHRSVSWYQQTPGQGLQFLFEYFSETQRNKGNFPGRFSGRQFSNSRSEMNVSTLELGDSALYLCASSLHGTGVNSPLHFGNGTRLTVT.

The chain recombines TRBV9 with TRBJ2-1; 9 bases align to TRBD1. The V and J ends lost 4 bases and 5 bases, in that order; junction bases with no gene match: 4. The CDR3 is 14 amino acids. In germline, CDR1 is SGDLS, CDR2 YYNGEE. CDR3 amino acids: CASSPRTGDNEQFF. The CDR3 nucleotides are TGTGCCAGCAGCCCCCGGACAGGGGACAATGAGCAGTTCTTC.

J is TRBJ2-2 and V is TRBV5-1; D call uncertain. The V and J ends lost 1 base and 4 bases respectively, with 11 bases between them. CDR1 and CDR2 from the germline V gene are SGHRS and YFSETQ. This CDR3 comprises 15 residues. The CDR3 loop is CASSLPGGSTGELFF. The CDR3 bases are TGCGCCAGCAGCTTGCCGGGTGGAAGCACCGGGGAGCTGTTTTTT.

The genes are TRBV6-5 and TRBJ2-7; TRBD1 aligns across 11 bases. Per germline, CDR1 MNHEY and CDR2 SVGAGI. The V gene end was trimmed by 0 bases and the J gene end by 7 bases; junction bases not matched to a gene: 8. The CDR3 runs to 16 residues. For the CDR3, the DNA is TGTGCCAGCAGTTACTCGAGGGACAGGGGGTTACTTGAGCAGTACTTC. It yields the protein CASSYSRDRGLLEQYF.

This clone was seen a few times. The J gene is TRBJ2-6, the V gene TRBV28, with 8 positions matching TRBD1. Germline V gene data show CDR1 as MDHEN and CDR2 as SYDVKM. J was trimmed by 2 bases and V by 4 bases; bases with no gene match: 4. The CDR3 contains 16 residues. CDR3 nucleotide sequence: TGTGCCAGCAGTTCCATGGACAGGGCTGGGGCCAACGTCCTGACTTTC. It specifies CASSSMDRAGANVLTF.

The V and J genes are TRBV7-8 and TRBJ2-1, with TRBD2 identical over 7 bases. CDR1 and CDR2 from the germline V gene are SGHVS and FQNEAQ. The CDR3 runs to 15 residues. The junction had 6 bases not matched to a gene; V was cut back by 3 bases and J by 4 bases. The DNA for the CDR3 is TGTGCCAGCAGCTTGTGGGAGGGCCCTTACAATGAGCAGTTCTTC. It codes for CASSLWEGPYNEQFF.

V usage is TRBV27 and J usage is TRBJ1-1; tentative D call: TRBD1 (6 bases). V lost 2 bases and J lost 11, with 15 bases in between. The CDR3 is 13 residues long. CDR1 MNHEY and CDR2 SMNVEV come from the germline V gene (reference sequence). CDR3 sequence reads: CASSLRPNRVAFF. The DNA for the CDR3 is TGTGCCAGCAGTTTACGGCCAAACAGGGTGGCTTTCTTT.

CDR3: CASASGNTDTQYF. CDR3 DNA sequence: TGTGCCAGCGCTTCAGGGAACACAGATACGCAGTATTTT. The V gene is TRBV5-4, the J gene TRBJ2-3; D may be TRBD1 (5 bases). The ends were cut back, 7 bases at V and 2 bases at J, with 11 bases in the middle. The CDR3 consists of 13 residues. Germline lookup yields CDR1 SGHNT and CDR2 YYREEE (reference sequence).

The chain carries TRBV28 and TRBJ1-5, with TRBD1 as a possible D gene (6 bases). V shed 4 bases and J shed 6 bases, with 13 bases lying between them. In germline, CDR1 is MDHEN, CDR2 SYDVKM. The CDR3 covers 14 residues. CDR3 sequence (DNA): TGTGCCAGCAGTTGGGGGGGCGGGCGTCAGCCCCAGCATTTT. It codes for CASSWGGGRQPQHF.

The CDR3 coding sequence is TGTGCCAGCAGCTTCTCAGGCTTTGCCCGTGAGCAGTTCTTC. The encoded protein is CASSFSGFAREQFF. The rearrangement uses TRBV7-3 and TRBJ2-1; D ambiguous. V lost 3 bases, J lost 9 bases, and 15 bases lay in between. The CDR3 consists of 14 residues. The germline V gene has CDR1 SGHTA and CDR2 FQGTGA.

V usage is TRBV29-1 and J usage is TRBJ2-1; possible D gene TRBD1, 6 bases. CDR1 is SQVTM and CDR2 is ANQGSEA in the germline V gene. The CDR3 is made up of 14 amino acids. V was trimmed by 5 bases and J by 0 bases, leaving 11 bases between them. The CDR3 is CSVRGSSSYNEQFF. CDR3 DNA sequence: TGCAGCGTTAGGGGGAGCAGCTCCTACAATGAGCAGTTCTTC.

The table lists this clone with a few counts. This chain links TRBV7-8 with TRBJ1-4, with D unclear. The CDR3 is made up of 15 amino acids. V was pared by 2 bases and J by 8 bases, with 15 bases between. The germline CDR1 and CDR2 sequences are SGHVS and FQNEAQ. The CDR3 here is CASSLTRVEGEKLFF. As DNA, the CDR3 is TGTGCCAGCAGCTTAACCCGGGTTGAGGGCGAAAAACTGTTTTTT.

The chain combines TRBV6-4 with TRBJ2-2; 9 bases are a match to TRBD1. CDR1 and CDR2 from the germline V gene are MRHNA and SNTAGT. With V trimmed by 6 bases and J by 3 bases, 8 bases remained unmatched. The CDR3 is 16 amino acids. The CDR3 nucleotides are TGTGCCAGCAGGGCACAGGGGGCTGAGGACACCGGGGAGCTGTTTTTT. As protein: CASRAQGAEDTGELFF.

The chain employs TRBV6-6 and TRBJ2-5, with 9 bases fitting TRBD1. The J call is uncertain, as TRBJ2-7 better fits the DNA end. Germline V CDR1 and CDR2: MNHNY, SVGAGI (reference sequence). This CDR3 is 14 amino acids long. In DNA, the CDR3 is TGTGCCAGCAGTTTGGACAGGGGTTACCACGAGCAGTACTTC. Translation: CASSLDRGYHEQYF.

The CDR3 sequence is CASVGYYGYTF. The CDR3 bases are TGTGCCAGCGTGGGCTACTATGGCTACACCTTC. V usage is TRBV6-5 and J usage is TRBJ1-2; D call uncertain. Trimming removed 8 bases from V and 3 bases from J, with 7 bases in between. CDR1 MNHEY and CDR2 SVGAGI come from the germline V gene. This CDR3 has 11 amino acids.

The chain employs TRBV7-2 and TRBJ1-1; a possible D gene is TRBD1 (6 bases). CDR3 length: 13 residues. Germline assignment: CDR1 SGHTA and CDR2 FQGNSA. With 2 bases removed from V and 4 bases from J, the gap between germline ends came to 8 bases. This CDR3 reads CASSLSGATEAFF. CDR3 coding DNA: TGTGCCAGCAGCTTATCAGGGGCCACTGAAGCTTTCTTT.

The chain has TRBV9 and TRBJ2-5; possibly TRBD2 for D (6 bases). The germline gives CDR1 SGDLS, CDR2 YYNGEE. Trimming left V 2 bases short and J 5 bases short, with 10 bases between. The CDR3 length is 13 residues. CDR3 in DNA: TGTGCCAGCAGCGTCCGGGACTTGGAGACCCAGTACTTC. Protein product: CASSVRDLETQYF.

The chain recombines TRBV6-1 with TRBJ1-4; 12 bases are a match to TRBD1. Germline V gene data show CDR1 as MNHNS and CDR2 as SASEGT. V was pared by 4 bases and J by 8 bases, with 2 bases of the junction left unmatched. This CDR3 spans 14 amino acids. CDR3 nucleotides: TGTGCCAGCAGTGGGGGACAGGGGGCGGAAAAACTGTTTTTT. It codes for CASSGGQGAEKLFF.

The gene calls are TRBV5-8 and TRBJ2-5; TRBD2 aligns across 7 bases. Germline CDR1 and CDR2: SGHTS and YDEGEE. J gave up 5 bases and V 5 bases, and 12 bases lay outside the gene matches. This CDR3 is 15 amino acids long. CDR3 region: CASRGGFWGRETQYF. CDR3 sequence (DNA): TGTGCCAGCAGGGGGGGGTTCTGGGGCCGGGAGACCCAGTACTTC.

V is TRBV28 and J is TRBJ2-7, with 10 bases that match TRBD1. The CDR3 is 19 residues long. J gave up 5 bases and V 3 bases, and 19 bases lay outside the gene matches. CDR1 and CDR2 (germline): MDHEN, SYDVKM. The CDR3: CASSFSYRDRGPPKDEQYF. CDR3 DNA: TGTGCCAGCAGTTTCTCGTACCGGGACAGGGGCCCACCTAAGGACGAGCAGTACTTC.

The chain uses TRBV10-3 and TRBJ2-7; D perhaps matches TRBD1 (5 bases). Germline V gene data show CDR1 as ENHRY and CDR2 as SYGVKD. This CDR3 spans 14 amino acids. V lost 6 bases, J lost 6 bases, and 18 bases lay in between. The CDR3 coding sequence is TGTGCCATCAGCAAAGACAGTAACTCGCGCGAGCAGTACTTC. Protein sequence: CAISKDSNSREQYF.

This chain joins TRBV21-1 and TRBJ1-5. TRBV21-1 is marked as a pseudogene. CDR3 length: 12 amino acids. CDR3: CASSNYRQPQHF. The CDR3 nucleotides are TGTGCCAGCAGCAATTATCGGCAGCCCCAGCATTTT.

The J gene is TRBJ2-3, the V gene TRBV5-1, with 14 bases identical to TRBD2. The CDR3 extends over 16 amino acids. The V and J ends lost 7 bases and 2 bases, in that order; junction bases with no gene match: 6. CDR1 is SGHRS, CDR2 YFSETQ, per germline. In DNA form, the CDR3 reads TGCGCCAGCGCTGGACTAGCGGGGGGCACCACAGATACGCAGTATTTT. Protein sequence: CASAGLAGGTTDTQYF.